This entry lists 23 T cell receptor beta chains sequenced from one sample in a study of T cells in Graves' hyperthyroidism and ophthalmopathy. Researchers took RNA transcripts and amplified the TCR beta CDR3 regions from them. Using the HTBI primer set, a first-round RT-PCR was run on the TCR CDR3. Via MiXCR, TCRdb re-called the multiplex PCR reads, giving one row per CDR3 protein. The data contain hundreds of thousands of distinct CDR3 sequences, 15% to 20% of them singletons. Sequenced input: blood. Every receptor here comes from a middle-aged man with Graves' ophthalmopathy.

This clonotype was detected only a few times. The V call is TRBV29-1, the J call TRBJ2-5, with 8 bases that match TRBD1. Germline values: CDR1 SQVTM, CDR2 ANQGSEA. The CDR3 has 12 residues. Trimming took 6 bases from V and 3 from J; bases not matched to a gene: 3. The CDR3 protein is CSVLDREETQYF. CDR3 sequence (DNA): TGCAGCGTCCTGGACAGGGAAGAGACCCAGTACTTC.

The chain links TRBV2 to TRBJ2-7; 12 bases line up with TRBD2. V lost 9 bases, J lost 5 bases, and 14 bases stayed unmatched. CDR1 and CDR2 (germline): SNHLY, FYNNEI. CDR3 length: 16 amino acids. The CDR3 loop reads CASQTPGLAGSNEQYF. The CDR3 DNA follows: TGTGCCAGTCAAACCCCCGGACTAGCGGGATCCAACGAGCAGTACTTC.

This clonotype showed up just a few times. This chain uses TRBV12-3 or TRBV12-4 with TRBJ2-1; TRBD2 matches at 7 bases. This CDR3 has 13 amino acids. V trimming: 3 bases; J trimming: 14 bases; junction bases outside the gene matches: 10. CDR3: CASSFEEGLFEFF. The CDR3 DNA follows: TGTGCCAGCAGTTTCGAAGAGGGACTATTTGAGTTCTTC.

This clonotype turned up a few times. The V and J genes are TRBV5-1 and TRBJ1-2, with D possibly being TRBD1 (5 bases). V gave up 1 base and J gave up 8 bases, with 9 bases separating them. Germline loops: CDR1 SGHRS, CDR2 YFSETQ. This CDR3 comprises 12 residues. DNA for the CDR3: TGCGCCAGCAGCTTGAGAGGGGAAGGCTACACCTTC. This gives the protein CASSLRGEGYTF.

Many counts were recorded for this clonotype. This rearrangement joins TRBV7-8 to TRBJ1-2; 8 positions match TRBD1. Per germline, CDR1 SGHVS and CDR2 FQNEAQ. V was pared by 4 bases and J by 2 bases, with 6 bases of the junction left unmatched. The CDR3 contains 15 residues. The CDR3 DNA is TGTGCCAGCAGCTCAGACGGACAGGGAAACTATGGCTACACCTTC. Translation: CASSSDGQGNYGYTF.

This clonotype has more than one count but fewer than ten. The chain employs TRBV5-1 and TRBJ1-1; D perhaps matches TRBD1 (5 bases). CDR3 length: 13 amino acids. CDR1 is SGHRS and CDR2 is YFSETQ in the germline V gene. Trimming shortened V by 0 bases and J by 5 bases, and 8 bases separated the two germline ends. The CDR3 nucleotides are TGCGCCAGCAGCTTGGCCAAGGGGACTGAAGCTTTCTTT. The encoded protein is CASSLAKGTEAFF.

This clonotype has a handful of counts. J is TRBJ1-1 and V is TRBV6-1, with D uncertain. CDR3 length equals 13 residues. CDR1 and CDR2 from the germline V gene are MNHNS and SASEGT. The V and J ends lost 2 bases and 1 base respectively, with 5 bases between them. CDR3 region: CASSEHGNTEAFF. The CDR3 DNA sequence: TGTGCCAGCAGTGAACACGGGAACACTGAAGCTTTCTTT.

This chain connects TRBV28 to TRBJ2-7; D is perhaps TRBD1 or TRBD2 (5 bases each). V lost 6 bases and J lost 3, with 21 bases in between. Germline CDR1 reads MDHEN; CDR2 reads SYDVKM. The CDR3 contains 16 residues. CDR3 amino acids: CASSVASGTSYYEQYF. CDR3 bases: TGTGCCAGCAGCGTAGCTTCCGGGACCTCCTACTACGAGCAGTACTTC.

This chain joins TRBV19 and TRBJ1-5; D is perhaps TRBD1 (6 bases). This CDR3 is 16 amino acids long. The germline V gene encodes CDR1 LNHDA and CDR2 SQIVND (reference sequence). V gave up 4 bases and J gave up 5 bases, with 18 bases separating them. The CDR3 DNA sequence: TGTGCCAGTAGTACCCGCGGTTTAGCAGGGGATCAGCCCCAGCATTTT. It codes for CASSTRGLAGDQPQHF. Variable domain in full (rest from reference TRBV19 and TRBJ1-5): DGGITQSPKYLFRKEGQNVTLSCEQNLNHDAMYWYRQDPGQGLRLIYYSQIVNDFQKGDIAEGYSVSREKKESFPLTVTSAQKNPTAFYLCASSTRGLAGDQPQHFGDGTRLSIL.

This clonotype was found a few times. This sequence joins TRBV12-3 or TRBV12-4 and TRBJ2-1; no reliable D call. The length of the CDR3 is 15 residues. V was cut by 8 bases and J by 0 bases, with 14 bases left in between. The CDR3 loop reads CASLNQPPSYNEQFF. In DNA form, the CDR3 reads TGTGCCAGCTTAAACCAGCCTCCCTCCTACAATGAGCAGTTCTTC.

This chain uses TRBV6-2 or TRBV6-3 with TRBJ1-4; D call uncertain. CDR3 length equals 17 residues. Per the germline V gene, CDR1 is MNHEY and CDR2 is SVGEGT. Trimming took off 0 bases at V and 7 bases at J, with 18 bases between the two ends. The CDR3 sequence is CASSYSTIEATGEKLFF. The CDR3 DNA is TGTGCCAGCAGTTACTCGACTATAGAGGCCACGGGTGAAAAACTGTTTTTT.

The sample holds a few counts of this clonotype. The CDR3: CASSTGGAHEQFF. In DNA, the CDR3 is TGTGCCAGCAGTACCGGGGGGGCCCATGAGCAGTTCTTC. This chain joins TRBV12-3 or TRBV12-4 and TRBJ2-1, with 8 bases aligning to TRBD2. V was clipped by 5 bases and J by 8 bases; unmatched bases: 5. The CDR3 has 13 amino acids.

V is TRBV7-2 and J is TRBJ2-2; TRBD2 matches at 8 bases. V shed 6 bases and J 6 bases; nucleotides not matched to a gene: 6. Germline-derived CDR1 and CDR2 are SGHTA and FQGNSA. There are 14 residues in the CDR3. CDR3 coding DNA: TGTGCCAGCAGGGGTGTGCGGGGGGCCGGGGAGCTGTTTTTT. Residues: CASRGVRGAGELFF.

This clonotype was counted at least ten times. The chain carries TRBV6-5 and TRBJ2-7; the match to TRBD1 covers 9 bases. The germline gives CDR1 MNHEY, CDR2 SVGAGI. V shed 5 bases and J 5 bases; nucleotides not matched to a gene: 7. The CDR3 totals 14 residues. This CDR3 is CASSPWGQGHEQYF. CDR3 nucleotide sequence: TGTGCCAGCAGTCCGTGGGGACAGGGCCACGAGCAGTACTTC.

The chain has TRBV19 and TRBJ1-5; 7 bases line up with TRBD1. J lost 7 bases, V lost 6 bases, and 9 bases had no gene match. This CDR3 is built from 14 residues. Germline CDR1 reads LNHDA; CDR2 reads SQIVND (reference sequence). The CDR3 nucleotides are TGTGCCAGTAGCAATAACAGGGGAGGACAGCCCCAGCATTTT. It encodes CASSNNRGGQPQHF. Full variable domain (remainder filled in from reference TRBV19 and TRBJ1-5): DGGITQSPKYLFRKEGQNVTLSCEQNLNHDAMYWYRQDPGQGLRLIYYSQIVNDFQKGDIAEGYSVSREKKESFPLTVTSAQKNPTAFYLCASSNNRGGQPQHFGDGTRLSIL.

This clonotype has at least ten counts. V is TRBV28 and J is TRBJ2-7; perhaps TRBD2 as D (6 bases). This CDR3 contains 14 residues. V was cut by 2 bases and J by 3 bases, with 11 bases left in between. Germline CDR1 MDHEN, CDR2 SYDVKM. CDR3 amino acids: CASSLGLRDYEQYF. The CDR3 DNA sequence: TGTGCCAGCAGTTTAGGACTACGGGACTACGAGCAGTACTTC.

This clonotype was seen ten or more times. In DNA form, the CDR3 reads TGTGCCAGCAGCCAAGGGAGGGTTAAAGCTTTCTTT. Protein product: CASSQGRVKAFF. This chain connects TRBV3-1 to TRBJ1-1; no firm D call. V lost 1 base and J 9 bases, leaving 9 bases between the germline ends. The germline gives CDR1 LGHDT, CDR2 YNNKEL (reference sequence). This CDR3 contains 12 residues.

Many counts were recorded for this clonotype. This CDR3 is CASSPPGLAGGTQYF. CDR3 nucleotide sequence: TGTGCCAGCAGTCCTCCGGGACTAGCGGGGGGTACGCAGTATTTT. This rearrangement joins TRBV28 to TRBJ2-3; 15 nucleotides align to TRBD2. V shed 5 bases and J 8 bases; nucleotides not matched to a gene: 5. CDR3 length: 15 amino acids. Germline assignment: CDR1 MDHEN and CDR2 SYDVKM.

The V and J genes are TRBV29-1 and TRBJ2-7; D is tentatively TRBD1 or TRBD2 (5 bases each). The CDR3 extends over 15 amino acids. The ends were cut back, 3 bases at V and 6 bases at J, with 21 bases in the middle. The germline V gene encodes CDR1 SQVTM and CDR2 ANQGSEA. The CDR3 reads CSVEEVGAAPGEQYF. CDR3 DNA sequence: TGCAGCGTTGAGGAGGTTGGGGCTGCCCCTGGCGAGCAGTACTTC.

This clonotype was recorded at least ten times. The rearrangement links TRBV7-8 to TRBJ2-1; D may be TRBD1 (6 bases). With 4 bases removed from V and 8 bases from J, the gap between germline ends came to 12 bases. CDR1 and CDR2 (germline): SGHVS, FQNEAQ. The CDR3 runs 13 residues. DNA for the CDR3: TGTGCCAGCAGCTCGGTGGGGGCGCATGAGCAGTTCTTC. Translation: CASSSVGAHEQFF.

There are a few counts of this clonotype. V usage is TRBV3-1 and J usage is TRBJ2-5; TRBD2 matches at 12 bases. With V trimmed by 5 bases and J by 6 bases, 13 bases remained unmatched. Looked up from germline, CDR1 is LGHDT and CDR2 is YNNKEL (reference sequence). The CDR3 has 17 amino acids. CDR3 bases: TGTGCCAGCAGCTCAGGGTGGACTAGCGGGACTGGGAAGACCCAGTACTTC. Amino acids: CASSSGWTSGTGKTQYF.

The chain combines TRBV6-1 with TRBJ2-2; the D gene could be TRBD1 or TRBD2 (6 bases each). CDR1 and CDR2 (germline): MNHNS, SASEGT. V was cut by 6 bases and J by 2 bases, with 16 bases left in between. This CDR3 has 16 residues. CDR3 loop: CASRNGWGANTGELFF. CDR3 coding DNA: TGTGCCAGCAGGAACGGGTGGGGGGCCAACACCGGGGAGCTGTTTTTT.

This clonotype was recorded many times. The chain links TRBV10-3 to TRBJ2-3; D perhaps matches TRBD2 (6 bases). Trimming pared 0 bases from V and 3 bases from J, leaving 13 bases between. Germline assignment: CDR1 ENHRY and CDR2 SYGVKD. The length of the CDR3 is 16 residues. The CDR3 loop is CAISESGGAGTDTQYF. The CDR3 coding sequence is TGTGCCATCAGTGAGTCTGGCGGGGCGGGAACAGATACGCAGTATTTT.